These T cell receptor beta chains were read from a single sample in a study of human T cells and chemical hapten exposure. TCRdb fed the RACE reads into MiXCR, producing one record per CDR3 protein. The table has about 260,000 distinct CDR3 sequences, over 8% seen once. The sample here was whole blood, taken in connection with sensitization to the hapten diphenylcyclopropenone (DPC). The receptors originated from a woman aged 40 to 50 with alopecia areata. Some clones in this sample may be carry-over from other donors' samples. The CDR3 runs from the conserved cysteine through the conserved F or W. D genes are given only for firm matches. Expanded clones are given a class, and other clones once, few, many or no size at all.

few TRBD2 TRBJ2-4 TRBV4-3 CASSQVAGGPVADIQYF TGCGCCAGCAGCCAAGTAGCGGGAGGGCCCGTAGCAGACATTCAGTACTTC
- - TRBJ2-7 TRBV9 CASSVAGHEQYF TGTGCCAGCAGCGTAGCTGGGCACGAGCAGTACTTC
- TRBD1 TRBJ1-2 TRBV20-1 CSAPGQGLLIGYGYTF TGCAGTGCGCCTGGACAGGGACTCCTTATCGGCTATGGCTACACCTTC
- TRBD2 TRBJ2-3 TRBV12-3/TRBV12-4 CASSWGGGPDTQYF TGTGCCAGCAGTTGGGGGGGAGGGCCAGATACGCAGTATTTT
few TRBD1 TRBJ1-6 TRBV27 CASSLERGTGNSPLHF TGTGCCAGCAGCCTTGAGCGTGGGACAGGGAATTCACCCCTCCACTTT
- TRBD2 TRBJ2-1 TRBV11-2 CASSRTSGRVGQFF TGTGCCAGCAGCCGGACTAGCGGGAGGGTTGGCCAGTTCTTC
many TRBD2 TRBJ2-1 TRBV4-1 CASSQVTSGEQQFF TGCGCCAGCAGCCAAGTGACTAGCGGGGAGCAGCAGTTCTTC
- TRBD2 TRBJ2-1 TRBV5-1 CASSFYLLAGGSNEQFF TGCGCCAGCAGCTTCTACTTACTAGCGGGAGGGTCCAATGAGCAGTTCTTC
many - TRBJ1-2 TRBV2 CASSERHLNYGYTF TGTGCCAGCAGTGAGAGACACCTGAACTATGGCTACACCTTC
few TRBD1 TRBJ1-4 TRBV4-3 CASSQGPGGANEKLFF TGCGCCAGCAGCCAAGGCCCAGGGGGGGCTAATGAAAAACTGTTTTTT
- - TRBJ2-7 TRBV6-5 CASALSRGPYEQYF TGTGCCAGCGCCCTATCTCGCGGCCCCTACGAGCAGTACTTC
few - TRBJ2-4 TRBV11-2 CASRGTKNIQYF TGTGCCAGCAGGGGGACCAAAAACATTCAGTACTTC
many - TRBJ2-5 TRBV29-1 CSVDRDVLLGTQYF TGCAGCGTTGACCGGGACGTCCTTCTGGGGACCCAGTACTTC
many TRBD2 TRBJ2-1 TRBV28 CASSSPLGLADNEQFF TGTGCCAGCAGCTCACCCTTAGGTCTAGCGGACAATGAGCAGTTCTTC
few - TRBJ2-1 TRBV4-2 CASSPLLAVVDEQFF TGTGCCAGCAGCCCGTTACTAGCAGTCGTAGATGAGCAGTTCTTC
many - TRBJ1-3 TRBV10-3 CAISDQGLGNTIYF TGTGCCATCAGTGATCAGGGGCTTGGAAACACCATATATTTT
- TRBD1 TRBJ2-6 TRBV12-3/TRBV12-4 CASSPLLWAPGTGISGANVLTF TGTGCCAGCAGTCCCCTCCTATGGGCACCCGGGACAGGGATATCTGGGGCCAACGTCCTGACTTTC
few TRBD2 TRBJ2-3 TRBV7-8 CASRPAGTSRDTQYF TGTGCCAGCCGCCCCGCCGGGACTAGTAGAGATACGCAGTATTTT
- - TRBJ2-5 TRBV24-1 CATSARNQETQYF TGTGCCACCAGTGCCCGGAATCAAGAGACCCAGTACTTC
few - TRBJ2-7 TRBV7-2 CASSLREGETYEQYF TGTGCCAGCAGCTTGAGGGAGGGGGAGACCTACGAGCAGTACTTC
- - TRBJ2-7 TRBV9 CASSHAGNEQYF TGTGCCAGCAGCCACGCTGGGAACGAGCAGTACTTC
few - TRBJ2-3 TRBV5-1 CASSPRTEDTQYF TGCGCCAGCAGCCCGCGGACTGAGGATACGCAGTATTTT
- TRBD1 TRBJ2-2 TRBV28 CASSSAGQGGTGELFF TGTGCCAGCAGCTCCGCGGGACAGGGGGGGACCGGGGAGCTGTTTTTT
- - TRBJ1-2 TRBV27 CASSLLGGDYGYTF TGTGCCAGCAGTTTATTAGGGGGTGACTATGGCTACACCTTC
many TRBD2 TRBJ2-3 TRBV28 CASSLIGAAGGPTDTQYF TGTGCCAGCAGTCTTATAGGGGCAGCGGGAGGGCCCACAGATACGCAGTATTTT
many - TRBJ2-3 TRBV28 CASSLDSGVTDTQYF TGTGCCAGCAGTTTAGATTCAGGGGTGACAGATACGCAGTATTTT
few TRBD1 TRBJ1-4 TRBV29-1 CSVTGTANEKLFF TGCAGCGTGACCGGGACAGCTAATGAAAAACTGTTTTTT
few - TRBJ2-1 TRBV30 CAWSGADLYNEQFF TGTGCCTGGAGTGGAGCGGACCTCTACAATGAGCAGTTCTTC